The source of this T cell receptor (beta chain) is a study of T-cell reconstitution after alpha-beta-depleted transplantation in children. During its preparation, the TCRbeta library received unique molecular identifiers. TCRdb recomputed calls from the PCR reads with MiXCR, one row per CDR3 protein. The table shows some 600,000 distinct CDR3 sequences, with 16% occurring only once. This clonotype appeared many times. The CDR3 runs 15 residues. V trimming: 0 bases; J trimming: 3 bases; junction bases outside the gene matches: 4. Germline CDR1 is DFQATT and CDR2 is SNEGSKA (reference sequence). This material consisted of PBMCs from the stem cell graft donor, taken from the stem cell graft. This rearrangement joins TRBV20-1 to TRBJ2-1, with 8 bases identical to TRBD1. The clonotype originates from a human donor who donated a stem cell graft to a child with acute myeloid leukemia. In nucleotides, the CDR3 is TGCAGTGCTAGAGATAAGGACAGGGACTACAATGAGCAGTTCTTC. This sequence encodes CSARDKDRDYNEQFF.